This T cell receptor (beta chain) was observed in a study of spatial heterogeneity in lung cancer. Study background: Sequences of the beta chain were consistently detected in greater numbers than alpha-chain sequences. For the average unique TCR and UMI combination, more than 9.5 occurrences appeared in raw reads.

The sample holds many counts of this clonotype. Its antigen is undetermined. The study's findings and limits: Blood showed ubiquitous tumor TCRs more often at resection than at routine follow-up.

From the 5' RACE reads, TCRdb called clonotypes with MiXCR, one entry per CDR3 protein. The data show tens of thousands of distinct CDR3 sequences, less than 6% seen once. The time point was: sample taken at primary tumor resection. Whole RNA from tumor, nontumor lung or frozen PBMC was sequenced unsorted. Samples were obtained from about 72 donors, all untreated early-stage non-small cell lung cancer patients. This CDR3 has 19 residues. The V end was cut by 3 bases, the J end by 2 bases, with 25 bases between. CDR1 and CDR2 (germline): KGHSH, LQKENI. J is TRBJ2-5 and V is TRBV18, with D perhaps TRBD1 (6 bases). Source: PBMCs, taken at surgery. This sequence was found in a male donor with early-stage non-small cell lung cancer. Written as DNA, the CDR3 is TGTGCCAGCTCACCCCTTAACAGGGCTTGGGCAACTCCACAAGAGACCCAGTACTTC. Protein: CASSPLNRAWATPQETQYF.